This T cell receptor (beta chain) came from a study of cytomegalovirus exposure and HLA in healthy donors. Use of 60 Vbeta and 13 Jbeta primers characterized the PCR. Repertoires were generated with immunoSEQ multiplex PCR, while TCRdb's copy carries only in-frame clones and drops some. Here the sample spans some 120,000 clones, 77% being singletons. Germline CDR1 and CDR2: SEHNR and FQNEAQ (reference sequence). The CDR3 consists of 14 residues. V was shortened by 3 bases and J by 2 bases, with 10 bases between the two germline ends. Of note for this clone: Its antigen is not known. Other DNA sequences in this specimen translate into the identical CDR3.

Study-level findings and limits: Most subjects had HLA-A and HLA-B alleles reportedly predicted accurately by TCR beta sequences. A later analysis, which compared TCR beta chains of equal frequency, found the HLA-associated ones more clonally expanded. Likely technical artifact: a cluster of highly shared sequence variants. Common viral pathogens seemed, in a later analysis, to connect with several of the most significant clusters.

The chain carries TRBV7-9 and TRBJ2-5, with D unclear. This TCR was recovered from a human donor in good health. What was sequenced was PBMCs. The CDR3 reads CASSLRLDQETQYF. In DNA form, the CDR3 reads TGTGCCAGCAGCTTGCGGTTAGATCAAGAGACCCAGTACTTC.